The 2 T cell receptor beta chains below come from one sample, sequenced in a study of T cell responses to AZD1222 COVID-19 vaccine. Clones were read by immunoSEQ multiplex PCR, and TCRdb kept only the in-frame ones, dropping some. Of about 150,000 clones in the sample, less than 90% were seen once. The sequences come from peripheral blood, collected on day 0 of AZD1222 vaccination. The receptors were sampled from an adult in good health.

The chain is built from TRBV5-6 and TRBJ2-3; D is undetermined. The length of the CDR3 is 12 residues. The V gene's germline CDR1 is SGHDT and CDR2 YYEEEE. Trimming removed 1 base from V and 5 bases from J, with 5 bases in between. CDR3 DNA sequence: TGTGCCAGCAGCTTGCTGGAAGATACGCAGTATTTT. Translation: CASSLLEDTQYF.

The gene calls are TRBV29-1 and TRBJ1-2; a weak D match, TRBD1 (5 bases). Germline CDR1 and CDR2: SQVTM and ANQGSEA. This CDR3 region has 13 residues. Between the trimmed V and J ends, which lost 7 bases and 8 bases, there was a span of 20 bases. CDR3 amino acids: CSGETGAPDGYTF. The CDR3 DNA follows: TGCAGCGGCGAGACCGGGGCACCGGACGGCTACACCTTC.